The next 19 T cell receptor beta chains were all read from a single sample in a study of blood T cell repertoires in COVID-19. Only in-frame clones appear in the TCRdb table, and some are missing; sequencing was by immunoSEQ multiplex PCR. The table lists 250,000 or so clones, 80% to 85% of them singletons. The sample was peripheral blood. These receptors all stem from a woman between 40 and 50 years old who had recovered from COVID-19.

The chain links TRBV27 to TRBJ2-4, with 7 bases identical to TRBD1. Germline assignment: CDR1 MNHEY and CDR2 SMNVEV (reference sequence). V lost 5 bases, J lost 8 bases, and 12 bases stayed unmatched. The CDR3 is made up of 15 amino acids. CDR3 loop: CASSIYPTGLDIQYF. The CDR3 bases are TGTGCCAGCAGTATCTACCCGACAGGGTTGGACATTCAGTACTTC.

This chain uses TRBV2 with TRBJ2-5; 7 bases are shared with TRBD2. J lost 5 bases, V lost 4 bases, and 10 bases had no gene match. There are 15 residues in the CDR3. Germline values: CDR1 SNHLY, CDR2 FYNNEI. The CDR3 region is CASSVTRSGGETQYF. The CDR3, as DNA: TGTGCCAGCAGTGTAACCCGTTCCGGGGGGGAGACCCAGTACTTC.

The rearrangement links TRBV28 to TRBJ1-1, with D unresolved. V shed 6 bases and J shed 5 bases, with 16 bases lying between them. The CDR3 length is 14 residues. Germline loops: CDR1 MDHEN, CDR2 SYDVKM. The CDR3 nucleotides are TGTGCCAGCAGCCGCAGAGGAGTTTCGACTGAAGCTTTCTTT. Its translation is CASSRRGVSTEAFF.

The gene calls are TRBV5-4 and TRBJ1-1; D is possibly TRBD1 (6 bases). This CDR3 comprises 15 residues. The V end was cut by 0 bases, the J end by 1 base, with 10 bases between. Germline V gene sequence: CDR1 SGHNT, CDR2 YYREEE (reference sequence). CDR3 coding DNA: TGTGCCAGCAGCTTGGGAACAGGGACGAACACTGAAGCTTTCTTT. This translates into CASSLGTGTNTEAFF.

The gene calls are TRBV24-1 and TRBJ2-5; no clear D gene. In germline, CDR1 is KGHDR, CDR2 SFDVKD. CDR3 length equals 14 residues. V was trimmed by 3 bases and J by 0 bases, leaving 7 bases between them. The CDR3 DNA follows: TGTGCCACCAGTGATCCAACTTACCAAGAGACCCAGTACTTC. Translation: CATSDPTYQETQYF.

The J gene is TRBJ2-1, the V gene TRBV18; 7 bases are shared with TRBD2. From germline, CDR1 is KGHSH and CDR2 LQKENI. Losses at the gene ends were 2 bases for V and 3 bases for J; bases not matched to a gene: 4. The CDR3 contains 15 residues. The CDR3 DNA reads as TGTGCCAGCTCACCAAGGGAGGGGAACTACAATGAGCAGTTCTTC. This translates into CASSPREGNYNEQFF.

The J gene is TRBJ2-7, the V gene TRBV5-1; the D gene is possibly TRBD2 (6 bases). The V end was cut by 0 bases, the J end by 0 bases, with 7 bases between. This CDR3 has 14 residues. The germline CDR1 and CDR2 sequences are SGHRS and YFSETQ. The CDR3 is CASSLAGSSYEQYF. The CDR3, as DNA: TGCGCCAGCAGCTTGGCCGGGAGCTCCTACGAGCAGTACTTC.

The chain is built from TRBV28 and TRBJ1-5; no clear D. Germline V CDR1 and CDR2: MDHEN, SYDVKM. The CDR3 length is 18 residues. V was trimmed by 1 base and J by 0 bases, leaving 16 bases between them. CDR3 DNA: TGTGCCAGCAGTTTATTGGGCAGCCGACCCTATAGCAATCAGCCCCAGCATTTT. Translating gives CASSLLGSRPYSNQPQHF.

This chain links TRBV5-1 with TRBJ2-7; a possible D gene is TRBD2 (5 bases). This CDR3 has 14 amino acids. Trimming took 5 bases from V and 2 from J, leaving 14 bases between them. Germline CDR1 SGHRS, CDR2 YFSETQ. The CDR3, as DNA: TGCGCCAGCAGTAGCAGTTGGCGGGCCTACGAGCAGTACTTC. Translation gives CASSSSWRAYEQYF.

As concerns this clone: The sample has other DNA sequences that encode this CDR3 too. CDR3 DNA sequence: TGTGCCACCAGCAGAGATTTGGGCCTCAATCAGCCCCAGCATTTT. Residues: CATSRDLGLNQPQHF. V is TRBV15 and J is TRBJ1-5; no firm D call. V was clipped by 0 bases and J by 3 bases, with 9 bases between them. The germline V gene has CDR1 LNHNV and CDR2 YYDKDF (reference sequence). The CDR3 sequence is 15 residues long.

This clone was found once. The CDR3: CASSSTGGTREQFF. The CDR3 bases are TGTGCCAGCAGCTCGACAGGGGGGACCCGGGAGCAGTTCTTC. The rearrangement links TRBV9 to TRBJ2-1; TRBD1 agrees at 9 bases. V was pared by 4 bases and J by 10 bases, with 9 bases of the junction left unmatched. Germline V gene sequence: CDR1 SGDLS, CDR2 YYNGEE. The CDR3 spans 14 residues.

J is TRBJ2-1 and V is TRBV7-9; a possible D gene is TRBD1 (6 bases). CDR3 length: 14 amino acids. Trimming took off 8 bases at V and 5 bases at J, with 16 bases between the two ends. Germline CDR1 SEHNR, CDR2 FQNEAQ (reference sequence). The CDR3 DNA sequence: TGTGCCAGCCAGTCCGGGACAACCAACAATGAGCAGTTCTTC. Amino acids: CASQSGTTNNEQFF.

Remarks on this clone: A much larger clone differs by one base, so this may be a read error. The chain joins TRBV30 to TRBJ2-5; TRBD2 is a possible D gene (6 bases). The CDR3 is 12 amino acids. Per germline, CDR1 GTSNPN and CDR2 SVGIG (reference sequence). V was trimmed by 5 bases and J by 5 bases, leaving 12 bases between them. The CDR3 DNA reads as TGTGCCTGGGCCCTGGGGGGTGAGACCCAGTACTTC. It is translated as CAWALGGETQYF.

This clone was recorded once. The CDR3 DNA follows: TGTGCCAGCAGCTTGGCCGCGGGAATGAACACTGAAGCTTTCTTT. Its translation: CASSLAAGMNTEAFF. The genes are TRBV5-4 and TRBJ1-1; D gene uncertain. The CDR3 consists of 15 residues. Trimming stripped 0 bases from V and 0 bases from J, with 9 bases between. Germline CDR1 and CDR2: SGHNT and YYREEE (reference sequence).

The gene calls are TRBV28 and TRBJ1-2; TRBD1 might be the D (6 bases). The CDR3 runs to 16 residues. V lost 6 bases to trimming and J lost 2 bases, with 19 bases between them. The germline V gene encodes CDR1 MDHEN and CDR2 SYDVKM. CDR3 sequence: CASRKGGLGQNYGYTF. For the CDR3, the DNA is TGTGCCAGCAGAAAAGGGGGTTTGGGACAAAACTATGGCTACACCTTC.

This clone was detected only once. The chain joins TRBV28 to TRBJ1-1; D is unclear. Germline CDR1 reads MDHEN; CDR2 reads SYDVKM. The CDR3 covers 15 residues. Trimming left V 1 base short and J 1 base short, with 10 bases between. For the CDR3, the DNA is TGTGCCAGCAGTTTATTCCCTAGGAGGAACACTGAAGCTTTCTTT. Residues: CASSLFPRRNTEAFF.

The chain couples TRBV7-9 to TRBJ2-7; 9 nucleotides agree with TRBD1. The CDR3 sequence is 16 residues long. The trim removed 5 bases at V and 5 bases at J, leaving 13 bases unmatched. The germline CDR1 and CDR2 sequences are SEHNR and FQNEAQ (reference sequence). CDR3 sequence reads: CASSRWGTGLRNEQYF. As DNA, the CDR3 is TGTGCCAGCAGCCGGTGGGGGACAGGGCTTAGGAACGAGCAGTACTTC.

The J gene is TRBJ1-2, the V gene TRBV15; no definite D call. CDR1 is LNHNV, CDR2 YYDKDF, per germline (reference sequence). There are 12 residues in the CDR3. The V and J ends lost 1 base and 7 bases respectively, with 7 bases between them. The CDR3 loop reads CATSRGLRGYTF. CDR3 nucleotides: TGTGCCACCAGCAGAGGACTACGTGGCTACACCTTC.

This chain joins TRBV28 and TRBJ1-3, with D unclear. Trimming removed 6 bases at V and 0 bases at J, with 12 bases between. CDR1 and CDR2 from the germline V gene are MDHEN and SYDVKM. CDR3 length: 15 residues. The CDR3 DNA reads as TGTGCCAGCAGAACGGTCGCAAACTCTGGAAACACCATATATTTT. Residues: CASRTVANSGNTIYF. Using reference TRBV28 and TRBJ1-3 for the parts outside the CDR3, the full variable domain is DVKVTQSSRYLVKRTGEKVFLECVQDMDHENMFWYRQDPGLGLRLIYFSYDVKMKEKGDIPEGYSVSREKKERFSLILESASTNQTSMYLCASRTVANSGNTIYFGEGSWLTVV.